This entry lists 6 T cell receptor beta chains sequenced from one sample in a study of T cells after yellow fever vaccination. TCRdb itself ran the 5' RACE reads through MiXCR, one entry per CDR3 protein. This sample has about 320,000 distinct CDR3 sequences, with approximately 11% found just once. The material sequenced was CD4+ T cells sorted from PBMCs, taken 45 days after the yellow fever booster vaccination. The receptors stem from a man younger than 30 who received the YFV17D yellow fever vaccine.

There are a few counts of this clonotype. The chain links TRBV7-2 to TRBJ2-1, with TRBD2 matching over 11 bases. Germline CDR1 and CDR2: SGHTA and FQGNSA. CDR3 size: 15 residues. With 8 bases clipped from V and 4 bases from J, the junction kept 7 bases outside the gene matches. The CDR3 region has the DNA TGTGCCAGCGCGCTAGCGGGGGGCCTTTACAATGAGCAGTTCTTC. Translated, it gives CASALAGGLYNEQFF.

Ten or more counts support this clonotype. The rearrangement joins TRBV7-2 to TRBJ2-3, with a possible D match to TRBD1 (5 bases). Germline V CDR1 and CDR2: SGHTA, FQGNSA. This CDR3 spans 14 amino acids. Trimming pared 5 bases from V and 2 bases from J, leaving 11 bases between. CDR3 residues: CASSRRGNTDTQYF. The CDR3 region has the DNA TGTGCCAGCAGCCGAAGGGGAAACACAGATACGCAGTATTTT.

The V call is TRBV4-2, the J call TRBJ1-4; D call uncertain. Trimming cost V 0 bases and J 10 bases, with 15 bases left between them. The germline V gene has CDR1 LGHNA and CDR2 YNFKEQ. This CDR3 contains 15 residues. CDR3 region: CASSQENTAFGKLFF. The CDR3 bases are TGTGCCAGCAGCCAAGAAAATACGGCGTTCGGAAAACTGTTTTTT.

The chain links TRBV7-3 to TRBJ2-1, with 8 bases identical to TRBD1. The V gene end was trimmed by 5 bases and the J gene end by 2 bases; junction bases not matched to a gene: 5. This CDR3 has 15 amino acids. The germline CDR1 and CDR2 sequences are SGHTA and FQGTGA. The CDR3 sequence: CASSQDRDTYNEQFF. CDR3 bases: TGTGCCAGCAGCCAGGACAGGGACACCTACAATGAGCAGTTCTTC.

The CDR3 is CASSLGEGDTQYF. CDR3 in DNA: TGTGCCAGCAGCTTAGGTGAGGGGGATACGCAGTATTTT. The genes are TRBV7-2 and TRBJ2-3; either TRBD1 or TRBD2 may supply D (5 bases each). CDR3 length: 13 residues. The V end lost 1 base, the J end lost 6 bases, and 8 bases lay between the germline ends. CDR1 and CDR2 from the germline V gene are SGHTA and FQGNSA.

This clonotype was detected only a few times. The V gene is TRBV6-1, the J gene TRBJ1-1, with D possibly TRBD1 on 5 matching bases. The germline CDR1 and CDR2 sequences are MNHNS and SASEGT. The ends were cut back, 6 bases at V and 3 bases at J, with 8 bases in the middle. The CDR3 covers 12 residues. CDR3 nucleotides: TGTGCCAGCAGCGAGGGGCACACTGAAGCTTTCTTT. Its translation: CASSEGHTEAFF.